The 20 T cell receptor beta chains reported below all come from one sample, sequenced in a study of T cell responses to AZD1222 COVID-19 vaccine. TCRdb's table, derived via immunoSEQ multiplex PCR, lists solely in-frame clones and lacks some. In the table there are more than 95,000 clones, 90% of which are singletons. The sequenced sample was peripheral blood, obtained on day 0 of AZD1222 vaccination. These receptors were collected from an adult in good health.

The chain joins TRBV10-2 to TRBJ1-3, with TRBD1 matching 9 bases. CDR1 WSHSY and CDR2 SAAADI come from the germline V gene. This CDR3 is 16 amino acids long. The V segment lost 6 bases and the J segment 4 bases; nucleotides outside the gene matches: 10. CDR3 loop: CASRSGTGNFGNTIYF. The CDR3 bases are TGCGCCAGCAGGTCCGGGACAGGGAATTTCGGAAACACCATATATTTT.

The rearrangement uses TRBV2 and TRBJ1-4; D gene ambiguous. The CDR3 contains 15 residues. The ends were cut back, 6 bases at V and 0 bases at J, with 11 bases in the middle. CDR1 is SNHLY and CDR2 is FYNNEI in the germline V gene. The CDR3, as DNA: TGTGCCAGCAGGGCTGGAAGCGCAACTAATGAAAAACTGTTTTTT. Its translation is CASRAGSATNEKLFF.

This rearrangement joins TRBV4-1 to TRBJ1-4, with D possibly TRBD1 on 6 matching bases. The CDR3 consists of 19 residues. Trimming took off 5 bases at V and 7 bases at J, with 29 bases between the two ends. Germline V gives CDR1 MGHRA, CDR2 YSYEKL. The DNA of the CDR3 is TGCGCCAGCAGCACCAGACAGGTTTCTTTAAGGGCGATGCGTGAAAAACTGTTTTTT. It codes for CASSTRQVSLRAMREKLFF.

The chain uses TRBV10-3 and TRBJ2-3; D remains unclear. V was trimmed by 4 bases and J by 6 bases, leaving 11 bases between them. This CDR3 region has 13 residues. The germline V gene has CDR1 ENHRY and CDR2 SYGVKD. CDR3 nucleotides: TGTGCCATCAGTGTGCCGGGTAGGGATACGCAGTATTTT. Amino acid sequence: CAISVPGRDTQYF.

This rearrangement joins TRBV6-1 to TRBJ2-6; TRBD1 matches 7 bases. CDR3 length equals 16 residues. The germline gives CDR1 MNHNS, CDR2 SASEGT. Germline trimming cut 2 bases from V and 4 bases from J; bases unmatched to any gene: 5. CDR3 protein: CASSEYPGQGANVLTF. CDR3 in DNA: TGTGCCAGCAGTGAATACCCGGGACAGGGGGCCAACGTCCTGACTTTC.

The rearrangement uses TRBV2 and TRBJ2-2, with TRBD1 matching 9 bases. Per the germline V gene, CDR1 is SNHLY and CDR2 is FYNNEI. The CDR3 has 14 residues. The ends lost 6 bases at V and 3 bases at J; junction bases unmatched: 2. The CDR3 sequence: CASRRTGDTGELFF. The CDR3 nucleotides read TGTGCCAGCAGACGGACAGGGGACACCGGGGAGCTGTTTTTT.

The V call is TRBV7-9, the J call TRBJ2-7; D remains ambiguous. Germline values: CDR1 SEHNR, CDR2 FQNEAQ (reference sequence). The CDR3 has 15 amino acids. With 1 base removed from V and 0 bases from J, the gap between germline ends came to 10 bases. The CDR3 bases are TGTGCCAGCAGCTTAGAGGAAGAGAGCTCCTACGAGCAGTACTTC. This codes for CASSLEEESSYEQYF.

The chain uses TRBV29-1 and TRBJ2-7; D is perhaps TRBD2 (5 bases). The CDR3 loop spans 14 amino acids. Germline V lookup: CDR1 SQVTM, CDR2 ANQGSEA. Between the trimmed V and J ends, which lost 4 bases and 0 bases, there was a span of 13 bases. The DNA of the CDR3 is TGCAGCGTTGGCGGGCTAGGAAGCTCCTACGAGCAGTACTTC. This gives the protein CSVGGLGSSYEQYF.

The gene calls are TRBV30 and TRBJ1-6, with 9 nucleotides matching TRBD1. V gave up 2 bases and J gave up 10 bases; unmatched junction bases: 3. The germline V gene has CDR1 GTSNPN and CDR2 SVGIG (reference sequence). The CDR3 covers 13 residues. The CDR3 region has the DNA TGTGCCTGGAGTAAAACAGGGGGCTCACCCCTCCACTTT. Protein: CAWSKTGGSPLHF. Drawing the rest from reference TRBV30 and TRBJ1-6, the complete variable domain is SQTIHQWPATLVQPVGSPLSLECTVEGTSNPNLYWYRQAAGRGLQLLFYSVGIGQISSEVPQNLSASRPQDRQFILSSKKLLLSDSGFYLCAWSKTGGSPLHFGNGTRLTVT.

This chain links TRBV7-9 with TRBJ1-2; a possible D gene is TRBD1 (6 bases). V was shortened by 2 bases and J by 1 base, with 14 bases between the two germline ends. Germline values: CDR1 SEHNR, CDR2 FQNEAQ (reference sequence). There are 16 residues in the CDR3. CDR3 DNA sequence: TGTGCCAGCAGCTTAAAGGAGAAACAGGGTAACTATGGCTACACCTTC. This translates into CASSLKEKQGNYGYTF.

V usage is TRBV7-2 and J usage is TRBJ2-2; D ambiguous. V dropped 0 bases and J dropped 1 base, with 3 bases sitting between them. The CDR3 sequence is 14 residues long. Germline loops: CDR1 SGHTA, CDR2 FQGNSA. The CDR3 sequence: CASSLAQNTGELFF. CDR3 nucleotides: TGTGCCAGCAGCTTAGCGCAGAACACCGGGGAGCTGTTTTTT.

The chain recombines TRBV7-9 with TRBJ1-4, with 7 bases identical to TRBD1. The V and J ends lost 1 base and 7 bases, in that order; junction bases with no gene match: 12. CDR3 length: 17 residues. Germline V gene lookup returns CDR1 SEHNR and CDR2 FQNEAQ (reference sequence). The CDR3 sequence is CASSLVTDRVPGEKLFF. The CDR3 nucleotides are TGTGCCAGCAGCTTAGTAACCGACAGGGTCCCAGGTGAAAAACTGTTTTTT.

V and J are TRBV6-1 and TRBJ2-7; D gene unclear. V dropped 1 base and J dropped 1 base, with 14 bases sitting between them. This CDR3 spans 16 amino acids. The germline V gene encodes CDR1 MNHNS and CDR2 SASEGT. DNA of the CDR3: TGTGCCAGCAGTGAAGGAGTGGGCCCTTTGTCCTACGAGCAGTACTTC. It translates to CASSEGVGPLSYEQYF.

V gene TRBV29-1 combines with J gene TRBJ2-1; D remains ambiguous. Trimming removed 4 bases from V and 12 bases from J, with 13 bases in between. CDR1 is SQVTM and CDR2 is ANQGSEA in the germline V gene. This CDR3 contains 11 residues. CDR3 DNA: TGCAGCGTTGTTAACCGCGGTGGGCAGTTCTTC. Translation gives CSVVNRGGQFF.

This chain's CDR3 is CASSVGNGDRETQYF. In nucleotides, the CDR3 is TGTGCCAGCAGCGTAGGGAACGGGGACCGAGAGACCCAGTACTTC. J is TRBJ2-5 and V is TRBV9; D is possibly TRBD1 or TRBD2 (5 bases each). The V gene's germline CDR1 is SGDLS and CDR2 YYNGEE. There are 15 residues in the CDR3. The V end was cut by 0 bases, the J end by 4 bases, with 13 bases between. The variable domain in full, completed from reference TRBV9 and TRBJ2-5, reads DSGVTQTPKHLITATGQRVTLRCSPRSGDLSVYWYQQSLDQGLQFLIQYYNGEERAKGNILERFSAQQFPDLHSELNLSSLELGDSALYFCASSVGNGDRETQYFGPGTRLLVL.

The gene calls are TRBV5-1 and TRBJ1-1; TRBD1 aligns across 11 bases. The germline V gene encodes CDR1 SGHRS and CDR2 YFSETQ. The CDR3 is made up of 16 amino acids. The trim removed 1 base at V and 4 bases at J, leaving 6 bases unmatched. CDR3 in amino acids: CASSLRTGGTTTEAFF. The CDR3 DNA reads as TGCGCCAGCAGCTTGCGGACAGGGGGCACAACCACTGAAGCTTTCTTT. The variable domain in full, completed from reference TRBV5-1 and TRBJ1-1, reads KAGVTQTPRYLIKTRGQQVTLSCSPISGHRSVSWYQQTPGQGLQFLFEYFSETQRNKGNFPGRFSGRQFSNSRSEMNVSTLELGDSALYLCASSLRTGGTTTEAFFGQGTRLTVV.

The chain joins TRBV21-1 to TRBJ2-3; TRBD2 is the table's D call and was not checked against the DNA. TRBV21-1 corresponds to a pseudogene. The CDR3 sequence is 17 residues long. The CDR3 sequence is CASSKEETLSPLPTQYF. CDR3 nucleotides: TGTGCCAGCAGCAAAGAGGAGACTCTTTCCCCCTTACCTACGCAGTATTTT.

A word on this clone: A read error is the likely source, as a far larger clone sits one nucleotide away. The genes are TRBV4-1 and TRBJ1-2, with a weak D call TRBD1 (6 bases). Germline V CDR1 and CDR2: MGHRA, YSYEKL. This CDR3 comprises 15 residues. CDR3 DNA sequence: TGCCCCAGCAGCCAAGGGGGGGGCTTCAAATATGGCTACACCTTC. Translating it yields CPSSQGGGFKYGYTF.

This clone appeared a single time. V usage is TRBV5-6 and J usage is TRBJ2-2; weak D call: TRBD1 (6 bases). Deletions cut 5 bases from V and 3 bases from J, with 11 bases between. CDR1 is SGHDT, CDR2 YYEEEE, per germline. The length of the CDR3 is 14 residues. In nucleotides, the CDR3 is TGTGCCAGCAGTAAAGGGGGTTACACCGGGGAGCTGTTTTTT. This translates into CASSKGGYTGELFF.

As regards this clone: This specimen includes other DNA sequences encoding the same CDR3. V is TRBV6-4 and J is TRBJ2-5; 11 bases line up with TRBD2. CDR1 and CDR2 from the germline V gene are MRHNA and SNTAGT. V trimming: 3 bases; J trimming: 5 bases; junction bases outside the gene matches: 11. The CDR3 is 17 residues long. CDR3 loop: CASSEGRVAGGRETQYF. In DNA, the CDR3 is TGTGCCAGCAGTGAAGGGAGGGTAGCGGGGGGGCGGGAGACCCAGTACTTC.